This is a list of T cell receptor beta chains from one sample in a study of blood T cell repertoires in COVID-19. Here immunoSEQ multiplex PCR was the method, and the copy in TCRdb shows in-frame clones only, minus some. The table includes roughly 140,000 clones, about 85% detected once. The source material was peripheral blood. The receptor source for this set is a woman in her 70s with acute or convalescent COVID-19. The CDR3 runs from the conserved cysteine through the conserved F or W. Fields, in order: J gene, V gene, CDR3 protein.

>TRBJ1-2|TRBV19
CASRSGQDYGYTF
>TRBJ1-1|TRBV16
CASSLTGGMNTEAFF
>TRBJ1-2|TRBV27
CASRYGGDGYTF
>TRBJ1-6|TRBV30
CAWRRGYNSPLHF
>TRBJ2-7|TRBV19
CASSRHDYEQYF
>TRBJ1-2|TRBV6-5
CASSSLTGGYGYTF
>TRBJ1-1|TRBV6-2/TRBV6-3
CASSYTPGVMNTEAFF
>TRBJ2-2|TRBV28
CASTPAGSYTGELFF
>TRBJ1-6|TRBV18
CASSPPPAGNSPLHF
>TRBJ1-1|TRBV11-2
CASSFGLEAFF
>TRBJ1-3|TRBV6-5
CASSWGQGRGNTIYF
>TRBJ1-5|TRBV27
CASSRGQALGYSNQPQHF
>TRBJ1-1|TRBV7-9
CASSGVTEAFF
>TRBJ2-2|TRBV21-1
CASSMFICSPRGTGELFF
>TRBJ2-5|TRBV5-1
CASSSQGKETQYF
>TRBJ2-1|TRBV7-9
CASSFTGGGNEQFF
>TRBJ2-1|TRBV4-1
CASSQGTSVGEQFF
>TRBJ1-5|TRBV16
CASSQYRQGVNQPQHF
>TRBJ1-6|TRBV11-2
CASSSVQGGNSPLHF
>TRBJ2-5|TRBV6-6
CASSYLGRRAQETQYF
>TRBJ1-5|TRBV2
CASAAYRGSNQPQHF
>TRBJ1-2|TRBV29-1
CSVGRSGNGYTF
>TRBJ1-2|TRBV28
CASSLTAFYGYTF
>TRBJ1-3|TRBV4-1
CASSPGLRTIYF
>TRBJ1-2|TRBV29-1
CSVETGGHYGYTF
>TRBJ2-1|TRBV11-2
CASSAFENEQFF
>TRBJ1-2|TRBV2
CASSWTGQGSYGYTF
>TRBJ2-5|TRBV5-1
CASSLLPDRGGETQYF
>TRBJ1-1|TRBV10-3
CAISGTGGTEAFF
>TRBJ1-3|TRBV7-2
CASSLETAGGDTIYF
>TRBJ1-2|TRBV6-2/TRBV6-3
CASSYELLGQGTYGYTF
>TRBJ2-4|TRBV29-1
CSVEEAGRAKNIQYF
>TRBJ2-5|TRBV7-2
CASSWNRVGETQYF
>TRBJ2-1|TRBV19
CASSPPDRVFLVF
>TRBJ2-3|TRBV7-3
CASSPGPPGNTQYF
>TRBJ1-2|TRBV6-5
CASSPDRGNYGYTF
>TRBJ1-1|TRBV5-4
CASSLEAGITEAFF
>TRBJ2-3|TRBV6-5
CASSPRDRVSITQYF
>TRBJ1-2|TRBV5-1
CASSAQGNGYTF
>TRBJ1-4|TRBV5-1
CASSSTTTNEKLFF
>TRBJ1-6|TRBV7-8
CASSTQGKLFGSYNSPLHF
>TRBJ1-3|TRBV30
CAWSPGQTSGNTIYF
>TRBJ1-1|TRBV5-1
CASSWNREPTEAFF
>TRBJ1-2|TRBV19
CASSIALDRVRDGYTF
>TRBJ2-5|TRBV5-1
CASRLGWERETQYF
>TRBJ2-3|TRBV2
CASGRRVAASTDTQYF
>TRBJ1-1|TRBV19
CASSISGTANTEAFF
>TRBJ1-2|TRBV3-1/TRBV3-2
CASSQDDLLGQRRGYTF
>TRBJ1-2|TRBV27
CASSLTGGAGGYTF
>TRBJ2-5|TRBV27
CASSAAGRGLETQYF
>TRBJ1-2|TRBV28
CASSLSTGNYGYTF
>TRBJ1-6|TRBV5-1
CASSLAGGAYNSPLHF
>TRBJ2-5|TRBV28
CASKIRGGAETQYF
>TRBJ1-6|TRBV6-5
CASSPLRDIMSPLHF